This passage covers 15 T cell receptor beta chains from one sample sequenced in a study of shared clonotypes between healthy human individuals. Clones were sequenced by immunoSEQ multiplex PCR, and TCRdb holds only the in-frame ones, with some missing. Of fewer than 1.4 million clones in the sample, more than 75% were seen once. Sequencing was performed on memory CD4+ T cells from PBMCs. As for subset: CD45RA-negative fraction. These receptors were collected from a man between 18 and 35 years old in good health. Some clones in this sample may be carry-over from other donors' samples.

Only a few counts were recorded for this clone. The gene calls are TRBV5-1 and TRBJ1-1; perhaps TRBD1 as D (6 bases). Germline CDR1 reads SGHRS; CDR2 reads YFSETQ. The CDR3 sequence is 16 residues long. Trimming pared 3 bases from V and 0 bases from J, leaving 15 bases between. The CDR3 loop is CASSSPEGGMNTEAFF. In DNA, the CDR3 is TGCGCCAGCAGCTCCCCCGAGGGGGGCATGAACACTGAAGCTTTCTTT.

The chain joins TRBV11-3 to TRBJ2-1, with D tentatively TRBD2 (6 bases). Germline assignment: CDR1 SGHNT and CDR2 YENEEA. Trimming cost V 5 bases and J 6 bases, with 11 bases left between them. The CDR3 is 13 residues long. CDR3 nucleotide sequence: TGTGCCAGCAGCCTTGCGGGGTCCAATGAGCAGTTCTTC. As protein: CASSLAGSNEQFF.

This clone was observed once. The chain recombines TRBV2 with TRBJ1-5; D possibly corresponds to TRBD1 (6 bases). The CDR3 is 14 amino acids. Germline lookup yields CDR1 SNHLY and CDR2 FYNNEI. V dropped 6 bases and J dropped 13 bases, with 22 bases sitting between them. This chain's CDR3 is CASSALSGEGTQHF. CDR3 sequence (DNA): TGTGCCAGCAGCGCCCTAAGTGGGGAGGGGACACAGCATTTT.

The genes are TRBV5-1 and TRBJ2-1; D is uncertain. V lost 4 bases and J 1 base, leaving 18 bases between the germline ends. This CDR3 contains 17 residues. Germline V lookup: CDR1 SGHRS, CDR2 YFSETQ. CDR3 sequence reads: CASSLGTWFPSYNEQFF. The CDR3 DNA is TGCGCCAGCAGCCTGGGTACATGGTTCCCATCCTACAATGAGCAGTTCTTC.

DNA for the CDR3: TGCGCCAGCAGCGGGGGCTCTCGGGACAGGCCTAACTATGGCTACACCTTC. As protein: CASSGGSRDRPNYGYTF. The chain joins TRBV4-1 to TRBJ1-2; 8 bases are a match to TRBD1. The length of the CDR3 is 17 residues. In germline, CDR1 is MGHRA, CDR2 YSYEKL. Trimming cost V 5 bases and J 0 bases; bases outside gene matches: 11.

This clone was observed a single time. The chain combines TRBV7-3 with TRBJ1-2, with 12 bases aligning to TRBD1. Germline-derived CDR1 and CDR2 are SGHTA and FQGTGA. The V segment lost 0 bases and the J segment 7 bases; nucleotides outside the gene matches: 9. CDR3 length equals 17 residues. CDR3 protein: CASSLTNPGQGASGYTF. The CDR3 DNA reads TGTGCCAGCAGCTTAACGAACCCGGGACAGGGGGCTTCTGGCTACACCTTC.

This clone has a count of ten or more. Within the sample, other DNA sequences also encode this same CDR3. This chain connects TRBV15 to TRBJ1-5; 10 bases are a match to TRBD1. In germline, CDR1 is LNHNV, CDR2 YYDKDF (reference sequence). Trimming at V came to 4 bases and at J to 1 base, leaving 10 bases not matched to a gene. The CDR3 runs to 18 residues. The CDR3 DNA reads TGTGCCACCAGCACTGGGGGACAGGGGTTTCAGAGCAATCAGCCCCAGCATTTT. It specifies CATSTGGQGFQSNQPQHF.

This CDR3 reads CASSSTPSGNTGELFF. CDR3 coding DNA: TGTGCCAGCTCATCTACTCCTTCGGGAAACACCGGGGAGCTGTTTTTT. The rearrangement links TRBV18 to TRBJ2-2; D might be TRBD2 (5 bases). Trimming cost V 5 bases and J 2 bases, with 15 bases left between them. CDR3 length: 16 residues. Germline lookup yields CDR1 KGHSH and CDR2 LQKENI.

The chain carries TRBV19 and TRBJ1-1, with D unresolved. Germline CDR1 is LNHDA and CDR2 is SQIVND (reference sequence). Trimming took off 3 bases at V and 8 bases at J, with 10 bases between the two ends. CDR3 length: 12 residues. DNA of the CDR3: TGTGCCAGTAGTATGGGCCCGAGGGAAGCTTTCTTT. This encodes CASSMGPREAFF. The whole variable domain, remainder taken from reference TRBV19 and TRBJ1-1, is DGGITQSPKYLFRKEGQNVTLSCEQNLNHDAMYWYRQDPGQGLRLIYYSQIVNDFQKGDIAEGYSVSREKKESFPLTVTSAQKNPTAFYLCASSMGPREAFFGQGTRLTVV.

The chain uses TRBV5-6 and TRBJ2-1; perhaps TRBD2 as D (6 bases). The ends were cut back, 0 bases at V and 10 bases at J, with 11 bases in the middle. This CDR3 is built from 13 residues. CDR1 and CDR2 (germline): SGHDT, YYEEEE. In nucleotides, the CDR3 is TGTGCCAGCAGCTTGGTGGGGGGAGCGGAGCAGTTCTTC. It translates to CASSLVGGAEQFF.

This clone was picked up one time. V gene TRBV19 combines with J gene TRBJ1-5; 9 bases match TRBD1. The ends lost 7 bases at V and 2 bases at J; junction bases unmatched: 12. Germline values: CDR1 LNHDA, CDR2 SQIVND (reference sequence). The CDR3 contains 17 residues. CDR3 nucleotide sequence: TGTGCCAGTACCGCCCCGACAGGGGGTAAGCGCAATCAGCCCCAGCATTTT. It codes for CASTAPTGGKRNQPQHF. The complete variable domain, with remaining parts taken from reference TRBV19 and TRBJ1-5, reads DGGITQSPKYLFRKEGQNVTLSCEQNLNHDAMYWYRQDPGQGLRLIYYSQIVNDFQKGDIAEGYSVSREKKESFPLTVTSAQKNPTAFYLCASTAPTGGKRNQPQHFGDGTRLSIL.

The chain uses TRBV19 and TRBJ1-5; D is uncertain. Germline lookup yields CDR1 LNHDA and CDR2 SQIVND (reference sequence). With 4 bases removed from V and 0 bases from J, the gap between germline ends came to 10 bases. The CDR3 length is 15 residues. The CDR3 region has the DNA TGTGCCAGTAGTAGGGGTACAGATAGCAATCAGCCCCAGCATTTT. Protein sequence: CASSRGTDSNQPQHF. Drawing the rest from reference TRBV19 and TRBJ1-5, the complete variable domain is DGGITQSPKYLFRKEGQNVTLSCEQNLNHDAMYWYRQDPGQGLRLIYYSQIVNDFQKGDIAEGYSVSREKKESFPLTVTSAQKNPTAFYLCASSRGTDSNQPQHFGDGTRLSIL.

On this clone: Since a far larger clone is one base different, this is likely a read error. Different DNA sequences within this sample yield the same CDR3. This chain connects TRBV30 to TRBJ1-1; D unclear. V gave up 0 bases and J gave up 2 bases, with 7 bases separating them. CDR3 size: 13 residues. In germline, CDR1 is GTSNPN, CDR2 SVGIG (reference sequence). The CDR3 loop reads CAWSVAGNTEAFF. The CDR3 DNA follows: TGTGCCTGGAGTGTGGCAGGCAACACTGAAGCTTTCTTT.

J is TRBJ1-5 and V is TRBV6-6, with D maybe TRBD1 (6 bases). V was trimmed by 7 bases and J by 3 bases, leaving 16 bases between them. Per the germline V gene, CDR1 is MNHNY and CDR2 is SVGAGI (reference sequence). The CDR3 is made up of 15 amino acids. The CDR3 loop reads CASTPTGHFNQPQHF. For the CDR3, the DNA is TGTGCCAGCACCCCTACAGGGCACTTCAATCAGCCCCAGCATTTT.

The CDR3 loop reads CASSLSGRTSTDTQYF. CDR3 nucleotide sequence: TGTGCCAGCAGCTTGTCAGGGCGGACTTCCACAGATACGCAGTATTTT. The V call is TRBV5-4, the J call TRBJ2-3; D is perhaps TRBD1 or TRBD2 (5 bases each). The length of the CDR3 is 16 residues. CDR1 SGHNT and CDR2 YYREEE come from the germline V gene (reference sequence). Trimming took 1 base from V and 2 from J, leaving 14 bases between them.